This T cell receptor (beta chain) was identified during a study of blood T cells in healthy people across ages. V was clipped by 6 bases and J by 2 bases; unmatched bases: 7. This CDR3 is built from 16 residues. This clonotype has only a few counts. A second PCR, run for about 7 to 11 cycles, used a sample-barcoded 5' primer plus a J-beta primer mix. Via MiXCR, TCRdb re-called the 5' RACE reads, giving one row per CDR3 protein. The sample has roughly 1,100,000 distinct CDR3 sequences, roughly a quarter seen once. This sample also appeared in a second study, on T cells of mothers and their children.

This receptor was taken from a girl under 10 years old in good health. The rearrangement uses TRBV12-3 or TRBV12-4 and TRBJ2-1; 10 bases agree with TRBD2. Input material: blood. The CDR3: CASSRLLAGAYNEQFF. CDR3 sequence (DNA): TGTGCCAGCAGCCGACTTCTAGCGGGGGCCTACAATGAGCAGTTCTTC.